The 22 T cell receptor beta chains given below trace back to one sample, sequenced in a study of T cells in Graves' hyperthyroidism and ophthalmopathy. TCR beta CDR3 sequences were amplified from RNA transcripts. First-round RT-PCR of the TCR CDR3 relied on the HTBI primer set. TCRdb re-called the multiplex PCR reads through MiXCR, storing one row per CDR3 protein. The profile shows 610,000 or so distinct CDR3 sequences, 46% of them singletons. Specimen: peripheral blood or thyroid tissue (not recorded which). Every receptor here comes from a woman aged 18-29 years with Graves' hyperthyroidism.

This chain connects TRBV24-1 to TRBJ2-2, with TRBD2 identical over 13 bases. Unmatched junction bases numbered 1, after V lost 9 bases and J lost 7 bases. Germline assignment: CDR1 KGHDR and CDR2 SFDVKD. This CDR3 has 13 residues. The DNA of the CDR3 is TGTGCCACCGGGACTAGCGGGATCGGGGAGCTGTTTTTT. Protein product: CATGTSGIGELFF.

The J gene is TRBJ2-5, the V gene TRBV3-1; weak D call: TRBD1 (6 bases). The DNA matches TRBJ2-3 better at its end, which makes the J call doubtful. In germline, CDR1 is LGHDT, CDR2 YNNKEL (reference sequence). The CDR3 sequence is 14 residues long. The CDR3 here is CASSQGPDRDTQYF. The DNA for the CDR3 is TGTGCCAGCAGCCAAGGACCAGACAGGGATACGCAGTATTTT.

This clonotype has ten or more counts. J is TRBJ2-7 and V is TRBV4-3; D remains ambiguous. This CDR3 region has 13 residues. Germline V CDR1 and CDR2: LGHNA, YSLEER. V lost 1 base to trimming and J lost 4 bases, with 8 bases between them. The CDR3 nucleotides are TGCGCCAGCAGCCAAGCCTTAGGATACGAGCAGTACTTC. The encoded protein is CASSQALGYEQYF.

This clonotype was observed a handful of times. The chain carries TRBV7-2 and TRBJ2-1; TRBD2 is a possible D gene (5 bases). Germline assignment: CDR1 SGHTA and CDR2 FQGNSA. CDR3 size: 18 residues. V lost 4 bases and J lost 0, with 19 bases in between. The CDR3 here is CASSSPLRGLSSYNEQFF. Written as DNA, the CDR3 is TGTGCCAGCAGCTCACCCCTACGGGGTCTCAGCTCCTACAATGAGCAGTTCTTC.

This clonotype occurred many times. The J gene is TRBJ2-5, the V gene TRBV7-2; possibly TRBD2 for D (5 bases). Trimming stripped 2 bases from V and 3 bases from J, with 10 bases between. CDR1 and CDR2 from the germline V gene are SGHTA and FQGNSA. The CDR3 sequence is 14 residues long. CDR3 protein: CASSLTRREETQYF. For the CDR3, the DNA is TGTGCCAGCAGCTTAACAAGGCGGGAAGAGACCCAGTACTTC.

About this clonotype: A read error is possible here, since a much larger clone lies one base away. The chain combines TRBV6-6 with TRBJ2-7, with a tentative D call TRBD2 (5 bases). Germline V gene lookup returns CDR1 MNHNY and CDR2 SVGAGI (reference sequence). Trimming left V 5 bases short and J 1 base short, with 12 bases between. The CDR3 is 14 residues long. The CDR3 here is CASSGGPLSYEQYF. CDR3 nucleotide sequence: TGTGCCAGCAGTGGCGGGCCCCTTTCCTACGAGCAGTACTTC.

This clonotype came up many times. The chain uses TRBV10-3 and TRBJ1-3; perhaps TRBD1 as D (5 bases). CDR1 and CDR2 from the germline V gene are ENHRY and SYGVKD. Trimming stripped 5 bases from V and 0 bases from J, with 17 bases between. This CDR3 has 17 residues. The CDR3, as DNA: TGTGCCATCAGTAGCCCCGGGGACCGCCGCTCTGGAAACACCATATATTTT. It yields the protein CAISSPGDRRSGNTIYF.

This clonotype came up many times. The gene calls are TRBV7-3 and TRBJ2-2; TRBD2 agrees at 11 bases. The junction had 9 bases not matched to a gene; V was cut back by 4 bases and J by 8 bases. CDR1 and CDR2 from the germline V gene are SGHTA and FQGTGA. CDR3 size: 16 residues. As DNA, the CDR3 is TGTGCCAGCAGCTCCCGGACTAGCGGGCCTCGGGGGGAGCTGTTTTTT. Protein product: CASSSRTSGPRGELFF.

In its sample, this clonotype was seen many times. The gene calls are TRBV5-8 and TRBJ2-2; D gene uncertain. This CDR3 is 14 amino acids long. In germline, CDR1 is SGHTS, CDR2 YDEGEE. Trimming removed 0 bases at V and 4 bases at J, with 7 bases between. CDR3 amino acids: CASSLGIGTGELFF. CDR3 sequence (DNA): TGTGCCAGCAGCTTGGGCATCGGCACCGGGGAGCTGTTTTTT.

This clonotype has a single count. This chain links TRBV12-3 or TRBV12-4 with TRBJ2-1; the match to TRBD2 covers 15 bases. This CDR3 has 18 amino acids. V gave up 6 bases and J gave up 0 bases; unmatched junction bases: 6. The CDR3 sequence is CASRFGLAGGSSYNEQFF. The CDR3 bases are TGTGCCAGCAGGTTCGGACTAGCGGGAGGGAGCTCCTACAATGAGCAGTTCTTC.

This rearrangement joins TRBV29-1 to TRBJ1-1, with TRBD1 identical over 8 bases. V lost 7 bases to trimming and J lost 3 bases; unmatched junction nucleotides: 7. Looked up from germline, CDR1 is SQVTM and CDR2 is ANQGSEA. The CDR3 is 13 residues long. This CDR3 is CSAADRDDTEAFF. In DNA form, the CDR3 reads TGCAGCGCCGCGGACAGGGACGACACTGAAGCTTTCTTT. The complete variable domain, with remaining parts taken from reference TRBV29-1 and TRBJ1-1, reads SAVISQKPSRDICQRGTSLTIQCQVDSQVTMMFWYRQQPGQSLTLIATANQGSEATYESGFVIDKFPISRPNLTFSTLTVSNMSPEDSSIYLCSAADRDDTEAFFGQGTRLTVV.

This chain connects TRBV29-1 to TRBJ2-7; the match to TRBD2 covers 14 bases. Per the germline V gene, CDR1 is SQVTM and CDR2 is ANQGSEA. The CDR3 runs 17 residues. Trimming cost V 6 bases and J 5 bases; bases outside gene matches: 15. The DNA for the CDR3 is TGCAGCGTCGGCGGACTAGCGGGAGGAAAGGGTCTAGACGAGCAGTACTTC. The encoded protein is CSVGGLAGGKGLDEQYF.

The V and J genes are TRBV5-1 and TRBJ1-4, with D perhaps matching TRBD1 (6 bases). V lost 0 bases and J 4 bases, leaving 10 bases between the germline ends. CDR3 size: 15 residues. Germline CDR1 is SGHRS and CDR2 is YFSETQ. As DNA, the CDR3 is TGCGCCAGCAGCTTGGCTGGGACAAGTAATGAAAAACTGTTTTTT. Protein: CASSLAGTSNEKLFF.

The genes are TRBV29-1 and TRBJ2-7; D gene ambiguous. Germline-derived CDR1 and CDR2 are SQVTM and ANQGSEA. The CDR3 spans 10 residues. V was shortened by 8 bases and J by 4 bases, with 9 bases between the two germline ends. The CDR3 sequence is CSSPNYEQYF. Here the CDR3 DNA reads TGCAGCAGTCCGAATTACGAGCAGTACTTC.

This chain uses TRBV5-1 with TRBJ2-7; D gene unclear. V was pared by 5 bases and J by 6 bases, with 18 bases between. This CDR3 spans 14 amino acids. Germline V gene sequence: CDR1 SGHRS, CDR2 YFSETQ. The CDR3 DNA reads as TGCGCCAGCAGTTTTGAAGTGAAGGAACGCGAGCAGTACTTC. Encoded protein: CASSFEVKEREQYF.

This clonotype was observed a handful of times. This sequence joins TRBV7-9 and TRBJ2-7; no definite D call. Deletions cut 1 base from V and 7 bases from J, with 8 bases between. Germline V gene sequence: CDR1 SEHNR, CDR2 FQNEAQ (reference sequence). CDR3 length equals 12 residues. As DNA, the CDR3 is TGTGCCAGCAGCTTAGATCCGAATGAGCAGTACTTC. Residues: CASSLDPNEQYF. The variable domain in full, completed from reference TRBV7-9 and TRBJ2-7, reads DTGVSQNPRHKITKRGQNVTFRCDPISEHNRLYWYRQTLGQGPEFLTYFQNEAQLEKSRLLSDRFSAERPKGSFSTLEIQRTEQGDSAMYLCASSLDPNEQYFGPGTRLTVT.

This clonotype was counted many times. In DNA, the CDR3 is TGTGCCAGCGGGATAGCCGGTGTGGACAAAGATCCCTATGGCTACACCTTC. Its protein is CASGIAGVDKDPYGYTF. The genes are TRBV12-3 or TRBV12-4 and TRBJ1-2; TRBD1 might be the D (5 bases). Trimming took 8 bases from V and 4 from J, leaving 26 bases between them. This CDR3 contains 17 residues.

This clonotype has ten or more counts. The V gene is TRBV20-1, the J gene TRBJ2-2; D unresolved. This CDR3 region has 14 residues. Deletions cut 0 bases from V and 6 bases from J, with 11 bases between. Per germline, CDR1 DFQATT and CDR2 SNEGSKA (reference sequence). In nucleotides, the CDR3 is TGCAGTGCTAGAGATCAGCTAGTCCCCGGGGAGCTGTTTTTT. It yields the protein CSARDQLVPGELFF.

This clonotype came up many times. The chain joins TRBV20-1 to TRBJ1-1; 7 positions match TRBD1. J was trimmed by 5 bases and V by 5 bases; bases with no gene match: 8. Germline assignment: CDR1 DFQATT and CDR2 SNEGSKA (reference sequence). The CDR3 sequence is 13 residues long. The DNA of the CDR3 is TGCAGTGCTCCCCGACAGGGTGGGACTGAAGCTTTCTTT. Translating gives CSAPRQGGTEAFF.

On this clonotype: The junction shows a germline mismatch at one end, possibly a read error. The rearrangement joins TRBV10-1 to TRBJ2-7; D might be TRBD2 (6 bases). CDR1 is WNHNN, CDR2 SYGVQD, per germline (reference sequence). This CDR3 is 12 amino acids long. The CDR3 coding sequence is TGTGCCATCAGTGCCGGAGGGGACGAGCAGTACTTC. Translating it yields CAISAGGDEQYF.

This clonotype was recorded many times. This chain's CDR3 is CASSLVASGETQYF. The CDR3 DNA reads TGTGCCAGCAGCTTAGTAGCGTCTGGAGAGACCCAGTACTTC. This chain joins TRBV7-2 and TRBJ2-5; D perhaps matches TRBD2 (5 bases). The germline V gene encodes CDR1 SGHTA and CDR2 FQGNSA. CDR3 length equals 14 residues. Between the trimmed V and J ends, which lost 1 base and 4 bases, there was a span of 10 bases. The variable domain in full, with the rest retrieved from reference TRBV7-2 and TRBJ2-5, is GAGVSQSPSNKVTEKGKDVELRCDPISGHTALYWYRQSLGQGLEFLIYFQGNSAPDKSGLPSDRFSAERTGGSVSTLTIQRTQQEDSAVYLCASSLVASGETQYFGPGTRLLVL.

This clonotype appeared a single time. The J gene is TRBJ2-6, the V gene TRBV5-4; D not resolved. This CDR3 spans 9 amino acids. Germline lookup yields CDR1 SGHNT and CDR2 YYREEE (reference sequence). V dropped 0 bases and J dropped 17 bases, with 3 bases sitting between them. The DNA of the CDR3 is TGTGCCAGCAGCTTGGCCGTGACTTTC. Translated, it gives CASSLAVTF.